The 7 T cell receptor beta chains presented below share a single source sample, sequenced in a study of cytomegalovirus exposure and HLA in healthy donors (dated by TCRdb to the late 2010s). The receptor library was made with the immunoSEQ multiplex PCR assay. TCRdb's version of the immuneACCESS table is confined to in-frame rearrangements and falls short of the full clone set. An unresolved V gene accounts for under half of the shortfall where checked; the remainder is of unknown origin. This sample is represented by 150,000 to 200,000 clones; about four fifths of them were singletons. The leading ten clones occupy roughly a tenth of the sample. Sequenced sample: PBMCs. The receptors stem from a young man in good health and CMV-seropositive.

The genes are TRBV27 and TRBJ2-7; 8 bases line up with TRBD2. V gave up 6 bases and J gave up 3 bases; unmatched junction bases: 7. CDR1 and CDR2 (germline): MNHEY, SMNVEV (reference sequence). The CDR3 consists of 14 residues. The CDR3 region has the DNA TGTGCCAGCAGCAAAGCGGGGACTAGCTACGAGCAGTACTTC. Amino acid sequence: CASSKAGTSYEQYF.

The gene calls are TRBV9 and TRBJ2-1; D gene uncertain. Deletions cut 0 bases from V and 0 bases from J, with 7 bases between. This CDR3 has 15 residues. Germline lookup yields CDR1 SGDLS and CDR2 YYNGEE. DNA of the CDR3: TGTGCCAGCAGCGTAGATACGAGCTCCTACAATGAGCAGTTCTTC. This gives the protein CASSVDTSSYNEQFF.

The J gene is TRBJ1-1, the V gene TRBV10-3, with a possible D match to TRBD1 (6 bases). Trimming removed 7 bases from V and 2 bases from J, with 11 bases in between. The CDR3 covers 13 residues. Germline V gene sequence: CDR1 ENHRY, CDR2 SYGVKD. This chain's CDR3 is CAIIGTFNTEAFF. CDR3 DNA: TGTGCCATCATCGGGACATTTAACACTGAAGCTTTCTTT.

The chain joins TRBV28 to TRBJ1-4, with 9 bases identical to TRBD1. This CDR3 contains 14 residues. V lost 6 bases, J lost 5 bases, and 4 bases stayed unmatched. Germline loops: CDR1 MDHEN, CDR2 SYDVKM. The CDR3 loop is CASSPGTGNEKLFF. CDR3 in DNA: TGTGCCAGCAGCCCCGGGACAGGGAATGAAAAACTGTTTTTT.

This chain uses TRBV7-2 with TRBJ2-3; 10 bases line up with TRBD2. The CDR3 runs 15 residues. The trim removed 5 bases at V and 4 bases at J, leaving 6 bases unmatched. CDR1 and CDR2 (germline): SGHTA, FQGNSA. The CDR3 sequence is CASSPSGGAPDTQYF. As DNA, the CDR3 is TGTGCCAGCAGCCCCAGCGGGGGGGCCCCAGATACGCAGTATTTT.

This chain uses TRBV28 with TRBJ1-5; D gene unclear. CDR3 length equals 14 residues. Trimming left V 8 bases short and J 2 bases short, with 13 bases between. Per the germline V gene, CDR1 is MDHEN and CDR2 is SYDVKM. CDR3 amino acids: CASVLQPGNQPQHF. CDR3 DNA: TGTGCCAGCGTGTTACAGCCGGGCAATCAGCCCCAGCATTTT. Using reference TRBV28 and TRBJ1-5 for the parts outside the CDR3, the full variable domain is DVKVTQSSRYLVKRTGEKVFLECVQDMDHENMFWYRQDPGLGLRLIYFSYDVKMKEKGDIPEGYSVSREKKERFSLILESASTNQTSMYLCASVLQPGNQPQHFGDGTRLSIL.

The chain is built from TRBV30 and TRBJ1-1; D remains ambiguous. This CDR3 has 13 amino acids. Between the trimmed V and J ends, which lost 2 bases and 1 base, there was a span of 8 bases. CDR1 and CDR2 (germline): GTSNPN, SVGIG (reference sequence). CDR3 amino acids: CAWSYSSNTEAFF. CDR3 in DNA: TGTGCCTGGAGTTACTCCTCGAACACTGAAGCTTTCTTT.